Reported below is one T cell receptor (beta chain). Its specificity is not known. The data were taken from a study of glioma-infiltrating T cells. Using RNA template, CDR3s of TCR alpha and beta were amplified with iRepertoire arm-PCR. One-step reverse transcription and amplification started from approximately 100-400 ng of tissue mRNA or PBMC total RNA. TCRdb analysed the multiplex PCR reads with MiXCR anew, one entry per CDR3 protein. The sample yields fewer than 200,000 distinct CDR3 sequences, about 46% seen once. Findings and caveats of the study: Non-neoplastic patients had below-expected tissue-blood divergence, while all gliomas exceeded expectation. Very few CDR3 sequences were shared between tissue and blood.

The material sequenced was glioma tissue, nonneoplastic brain tissue, or PBMCs (not recorded which). This clonotype was sampled from a human donor with low-grade glioma or glioblastoma, undergoing nonglioma brain surgery, or in good health (not recorded which).

This chain's CDR3 is CASRMGSLSEKLFF. The CDR3 region has the DNA TGTGCCAGCAGGATGGGCAGTCTAAGTGAAAAACTGTTTTTT. V gene TRBV2 combines with J gene TRBJ1-4; D unclear. This CDR3 has 14 amino acids. V was pared by 6 bases and J by 7 bases, with 15 bases between. Germline CDR1 SNHLY, CDR2 FYNNEI.